These T cell receptor beta chains were read from a single sample in a study of cytomegalovirus exposure and HLA in healthy donors. Repertoires were generated with immunoSEQ multiplex PCR, while TCRdb's copy carries only in-frame clones and drops some. The sample holds about 130,000 clones, roughly 79% seen once. The sample comprised PBMCs. These receptors originate from a woman aged 40-49 years in good health and CMV-seronegative. CDR3s include the opening cysteine and the closing phenylalanine or tryptophan. A D gene is named only where the DNA matches it firmly. Not every row has a clone size; where given, it reads once, few, many or a size class.

cdr3_aa	cdr3_nt	v_call	clone_size	d_call	j_call
CASSQGWGSYTF	TGTGCCAGCAGCCAGGGGTGGGGTAGCTACACCTTC	TRBV7-2	.	.	TRBJ1-2
CASSRDRENTGELFF	TGTGCCAGCTCCCGGGACAGGGAGAACACCGGGGAGCTGTTTTTT	TRBV18	.	TRBD1	TRBJ2-2
CASSPRQGAPRETQYF	TGTGCCAGCAGCCCCCGACAGGGGGCCCCACGTGAGACCCAGTACTTC	TRBV21-1	.	.	TRBJ2-5
CASSFKTGNYGYTF	TGTGCCAGCAGCTTTAAAACAGGGAACTATGGCTACACCTTC	TRBV5-4	.	.	TRBJ1-2
CASSTSGNTIYF	TGTGCCAGCAGCACATCCGGAAACACCATATATTTT	TRBV21-1	few	.	TRBJ1-3
CASQGSTTLEQYF	TGTGCCAGCCAGGGCAGTACCACCCTCGAGCAGTACTTC	TRBV2	.	.	TRBJ2-7
CASSSTVTGELFF	TGTGCCAGCAGCTCCACAGTCACCGGGGAGCTGTTTTTT	TRBV7-9	few	.	TRBJ2-2
CASSLTSGANEQFF	TGTGCCAGCAGTTTGACTAGCGGGGCCAATGAGCAGTTCTTC	TRBV6-6	.	TRBD2	TRBJ2-1
CASSWTGLTGELFF	TGTGCCAGCAGCTGGACAGGGCTCACCGGGGAGCTGTTTTTT	TRBV7-9	.	TRBD1	TRBJ2-2
CASSLSSSPGGPQPQHF	TGTGCCAGCAGTTTATCGAGCAGCCCAGGGGGCCCTCAGCCCCAGCATTTT	TRBV28	.	TRBD1	TRBJ1-5
CASSPGRIYGYTF	TGTGCCAGCAGCCCCGGCAGGATCTATGGCTACACCTTC	TRBV6-5	.	.	TRBJ1-2
CASSFDRGQQPQHF	TGTGCCAGCAGTTTCGACAGGGGCCAGCAGCCCCAGCATTTT	TRBV28	few	TRBD1	TRBJ1-5
CASSPLLANNYGYTF	TGTGCCAGCAGCCCCCTTTTAGCAAATAACTATGGCTACACCTTC	TRBV6-5	.	.	TRBJ1-2
CASSLGGLDNEQFF	TGCGCCAGCAGCTTGGGGGGCCTCGACAATGAGCAGTTCTTC	TRBV5-1	once	.	TRBJ2-1
CASTLSVAGGHEQYF	TGTGCCAGCACCCTTTCAGTAGCGGGGGGGCACGAGCAGTACTTC	TRBV28	.	TRBD2	TRBJ2-7
CASSSTGRGSDTQYF	TGTGCCAGCAGTTCCACGGGCCGGGGATCAGATACGCAGTATTTT	TRBV28	once	.	TRBJ2-3
CASSLVPGPTNEKLFF	TGCGCCAGCAGCTTGGTACCAGGCCCAACTAATGAAAAACTGTTTTTT	TRBV5-1	.	.	TRBJ1-4
CSVRGKTEAFF	TGCAGCGTCAGGGGAAAAACTGAAGCTTTCTTT	TRBV29-1	.	.	TRBJ1-1
CAIQGRGTSYEQYF	TGTGCCATCCAGGGCAGGGGGACCTCCTACGAGCAGTACTTC	TRBV10-3	.	TRBD1	TRBJ2-7
CASGYGDTQYF	TGTGCCAGCGGATACGGGGATACGCAGTATTTT	TRBV2	.	.	TRBJ2-3
CASSFPEVGSQHF	TGTGCCAGCAGTTTCCCGGAGGTGGGGTCCCAGCATTTT	TRBV28	.	.	TRBJ1-5
CASRATGTGTKEGLGNYGYTF	TGTGCCAGCAGGGCTACGGGAACCGGGACTAAGGAAGGTTTGGGTAACTATGGCTACACCTTC	TRBV2	few	.	TRBJ1-2
CASSRRGKEQYF	TGTGCCAGCAGTCGCAGGGGGAAAGAGCAGTACTTC	TRBV6-5	.	TRBD1	TRBJ2-7
CASSRGISMSSYEQYF	TGCGCCAGCAGCAGGGGTATTTCCATGTCCTCCTACGAGCAGTACTTC	TRBV5-1	.	.	TRBJ2-7
CAGDRVLNTEAFF	TGTGCCGGGGACAGGGTCCTGAACACTGAAGCTTTCTTT	TRBV30	.	TRBD1	TRBJ1-1
CASRGAGDGNEQYF	TGTGCCAGCAGAGGGGCAGGGGATGGGAACGAGCAGTACTTC	TRBV27	few	.	TRBJ2-7
CASSPSERGTGNTEAFF	TGTGCCAGCTCACCATCCGAAAGGGGAACAGGGAACACTGAAGCTTTCTTT	TRBV18	.	.	TRBJ1-1
CASWRGALSTDTQYF	TGTGCCAGCTGGCGGGGGGCCCTTAGCACAGATACGCAGTATTTT	TRBV7-9	.	TRBD2	TRBJ2-3
CASSVSSGYQPQHF	TGTGCCAGCAGCGTATCCTCGGGGTATCAGCCCCAGCATTTT	TRBV9	.	.	TRBJ1-5
CASSIVGQGVRVRNQPQHF	TGTGCCAGTAGTATAGTTGGGCAGGGGGTCCGGGTGCGCAATCAGCCCCAGCATTTT	TRBV19	.	TRBD1	TRBJ1-5
CASRRGGADTQYF	TGTGCCAGCAGAAGGGGGGGGGCAGATACGCAGTATTTT	TRBV2	once	.	TRBJ2-3
CASSGGRPTPLPYEQYF	TGTGCCAGCAGCGGGGGACGTCCTACCCCCTTACCCTACGAGCAGTACTTC	TRBV2	.	.	TRBJ2-7
CATSRATYARGGTEAFF	TGTGCCACCAGCAGAGCGACCTACGCCAGAGGGGGCACTGAAGCTTTCTTT	TRBV15	few	.	TRBJ1-1
CASIRTGPSSYGYTF	TGTGCCAGTATCCGGACAGGACCCTCCAGCTATGGCTACACCTTC	TRBV19	.	TRBD1	TRBJ1-2
CAWSVDSVPSPLHF	TGTGCCTGGAGTGTTGACAGTGTGCCTTCACCCCTCCACTTT	TRBV30	.	.	TRBJ1-6
CASSYGWETLNTEAFF	TGTGCCAGCAGTTACGGGTGGGAGACATTGAACACTGAAGCTTTCTTT	TRBV6-5	.	.	TRBJ1-1
CASTSTGGPEAFF	TGTGCCAGCACCTCGACAGGGGGACCTGAAGCTTTCTTT	TRBV7-2	.	TRBD1	TRBJ1-1
CASSLSTAGVIYNEQFF	TGTGCCAGCAGCTTAAGTACCGCGGGGGTGATCTACAATGAGCAGTTCTTC	TRBV11-2	few	TRBD2	TRBJ2-1
CATSSDRVTNEKLFF	TGCGCCACCAGCAGCGACAGGGTTACCAATGAAAAACTGTTTTTT	TRBV15	.	TRBD1	TRBJ1-4
CASSQGQGLPQHF	TGTGCCAGCAGTCAGGGACAGGGTTTACCCCAGCATTTT	TRBV2	.	TRBD1	TRBJ1-5
CASNLQGLTEAFF	TGTGCCAGCAATCTCCAGGGGCTCACTGAAGCTTTCTTT	TRBV2	.	.	TRBJ1-1
CASSLERGGANYGYTF	TGTGCCAGCAGCTTGGAGCGGGGAGGGGCTAACTATGGCTACACCTTC	TRBV7-2	once	.	TRBJ1-2
CASSKGGSDYGYTF	TGTGCCAGCAGCAAAGGGGGAAGTGACTATGGCTACACCTTC	TRBV6-5	.	.	TRBJ1-2
CASSQGALGNTIYF	TGTGCCAGCTCACAGGGGGCACTTGGAAACACCATATATTTT	TRBV18	.	TRBD1	TRBJ1-3
CAISEPSGTAKAFF	TGTGCCATCAGTGAGCCGAGTGGGACAGCGAAAGCTTTCTTT	TRBV10-3	few	TRBD1	TRBJ1-1
CATSSRDTQYF	TGTGCCACCAGCTCTAGGGATACGCAGTATTTT	TRBV15	.	.	TRBJ2-3
CASSLGQGKTQYF	TGTGCCAGCAGCTTGGGACAGGGGAAAACGCAGTATTTT	TRBV5-8	.	TRBD1	TRBJ2-3
CAIKASGDYEQYF	TGTGCCATCAAAGCCTCAGGGGACTACGAGCAGTACTTC	TRBV27	.	.	TRBJ2-7
CASRSTRKVNYEQYF	TGTGCCAGCAGGTCCACTCGAAAAGTAAATTACGAGCAGTACTTC	TRBV28	few	.	TRBJ2-7
CSVGQSSGNTIYF	TGCAGCGTCGGACAGAGCTCTGGAAACACCATATATTTT	TRBV29-1	once	.	TRBJ1-3
CASSGGQRNEKLFF	TGCGCCAGCAGCGGGGGACAGCGTAATGAAAAACTGTTTTTT	TRBV5-1	.	TRBD1	TRBJ1-4
CASSSLTGRVNQPQHF	TGTGCCAGCAGTTCCCTGACAGGGCGGGTGAATCAGCCCCAGCATTTT	TRBV27	.	TRBD1	TRBJ1-5
CASSRDSVTDTQYF	TGTGCCAGCAGCCGGGACAGTGTAACAGATACGCAGTATTTT	TRBV6-4	few	TRBD1	TRBJ2-3
CASSPPVRQNIYYEQYF	TGTGCCAGCTCACCACCGGTACGCCAAAACATATACTACGAGCAGTACTTC	TRBV18	.	.	TRBJ2-7
CASSQARGRYTGELFF	TGCGCCAGCAGCCAAGCCAGGGGGCGGTACACCGGGGAGCTGTTTTTT	TRBV4-3	few	TRBD1	TRBJ2-2
CASSPREVAYEQYF	TGTGCCAGCTCACCACGAGAGGTAGCCTACGAGCAGTACTTC	TRBV18	.	.	TRBJ2-7
CASSRQVSGNTIYF	TGTGCCAGCAGTAGACAGGTCTCTGGAAACACCATATATTTT	TRBV28	.	.	TRBJ1-3
CASSSGGFHNEQFF	TGTGCCAGCTCTAGCGGGGGGTTTCACAATGAGCAGTTCTTC	TRBV6-5	.	TRBD2	TRBJ2-1
CASSRRQGDPGELFF	TGTGCCAGCAGCCGTAGACAGGGGGATCCCGGGGAGCTGTTTTTT	TRBV4-2	.	TRBD1	TRBJ2-2
CASSRRGGDYGYTF	TGTGCCAGCAGTCGGCGGGGGGGGGACTATGGCTACACCTTC	TRBV6-5	.	.	TRBJ1-2